This T cell receptor (beta chain) was documented in a study of cytomegalovirus exposure and HLA in healthy donors. Turning to the study itself: Per a later analysis, the approximately 690 first-cohort and 100 to 150 validation repertoires shared one platform.

Comments on this clone: No antigen is known for it.

Overall study results and limits: TCR sequences were mostly rare, though some public TCRs occurred in many donors. In vitro work confirmed that three CMV-associated chains recognize CMV antigens.

The table came from immunoSEQ multiplex PCR; TCRdb's copy has only in-frame clones and leaves some out. The sample lists about 79,000 clones; roughly 93% were seen once. What was sequenced was PBMCs. The clonotype was recovered from a young woman in good health and CMV-seronegative.

The chain's CDR3 is CSASQGNEQFF. The DNA of the CDR3 is TGCAGTGCTAGTCAGGGGAATGAGCAGTTCTTC. The V gene is TRBV20-1, the J gene TRBJ2-1; tentative D call: TRBD1 (6 bases). Germline V CDR1 and CDR2: DFQATT, SNEGSKA (reference sequence). The CDR3 consists of 11 residues. The ends were cut back, 3 bases at V and 7 bases at J, with 7 bases in the middle.